The next 4 T cell receptor beta chains were all read from a single sample in a study of diagnostic markers for celiac disease (TCRdb year 2020). TCRdb shows the sequencer as Illumina MiSeq. Reads reprocessed by TCRdb are summarized as one entry per CDR3 protein sequence, and DNA is absent. The sample's table covers 1,000 to 1,500 distinct CDR3 sequences. The biggest ten clones account for about 29% of the sample. The sample comprised either unsorted cells or a sorted T cell fraction (not recorded which). These receptors came from a human donor. This table probably holds off-target reads from a library built for another chain.

J is TRBJ1-2 and V is TRBV12-3 or TRBV12-4; TCRdb lists TRBD1, though no DNA is available to test this call. The CDR3 covers 12 residues. The CDR3 is CASTSRGNGYTF.

The chain links TRBV29-1 to TRBJ2-7; TCRdb names TRBD1, which stays unverified in the absence of DNA. Germline values: CDR1 SQVTM, CDR2 ANQGSEA. The CDR3 length is 13 residues. The CDR3 here is CSVESDRDYEQYF.

By frequency, this clonotype is medium-sized (0.01 to 0.1%). The chain recombines TRBV7-2 with TRBJ2-5. Per the germline V gene, CDR1 is SGHTA and CDR2 is FQGNSA. This CDR3 contains 16 residues. The chain's CDR3 is CASSLVSNSFQETQYF.

The chain combines TRBV12-3 or TRBV12-4 with TRBJ2-2; TCRdb names TRBD1, which stays unverified in the absence of DNA. The CDR3 has 14 amino acids. The CDR3 loop is CASSKGGNTGELFF.